Each of the 12 T cell receptor beta chains below was sequenced from the same sample in a study of cytomegalovirus exposure and HLA in healthy donors. The primer mix had 60 Vbeta and 13 Jbeta primers. This table comes from immunoSEQ multiplex PCR, and its TCRdb copy is limited to in-frame clones, with some not included. In the table there are about 210,000 clones, around 76% of which are singletons. Sequenced input: PBMCs. Every receptor here comes from a man between 35 and 55 years old in good health and CMV-seropositive.

The chain is built from TRBV6-1 and TRBJ2-7, with 8 bases aligning to TRBD2. CDR1 MNHNS and CDR2 SASEGT come from the germline V gene. The CDR3 sequence is 19 residues long. Losses at the gene ends were 2 bases for V and 4 bases for J; bases not matched to a gene: 19. The CDR3 loop reads CASSEKRGSGGPNTYEQYF. CDR3 sequence (DNA): TGTGCCAGCAGTGAAAAAAGAGGGTCGGGAGGGCCGAATACGTACGAGCAGTACTTC.

This clone came up a few times. The rearrangement links TRBV11-2 to TRBJ1-2; D ambiguous. This CDR3 contains 13 residues. Germline lookup yields CDR1 SGHAT and CDR2 FQNNGV. The V and J ends lost 3 bases and 8 bases respectively, with 13 bases between them. Here the CDR3 reads CASSFSEDGGYTF. DNA of the CDR3: TGTGCCAGCAGCTTCTCCGAAGACGGGGGCTACACCTTC.

The genes are TRBV18 and TRBJ1-2; no firm D call. The CDR3 contains 14 residues. Germline V CDR1 and CDR2: KGHSH, LQKENI. The V end was cut by 0 bases, the J end by 7 bases, with 12 bases between. The CDR3 nucleotides are TGTGCCAGCTCACCACCTCCCAGGTTGGGTGGCTACACCTTC. Protein sequence: CASSPPPRLGGYTF.

The chain combines TRBV30 with TRBJ2-1; 13 bases align to TRBD2. Germline trimming cut 2 bases from V and 6 bases from J; bases unmatched to any gene: 7. This CDR3 contains 16 residues. The germline V gene encodes CDR1 GTSNPN and CDR2 SVGIG (reference sequence). CDR3 DNA sequence: TGTGCCTGGAGTCGGGGACTAGCGGGAAGGGGCAATGAGCAGTTCTTC. It is translated as CAWSRGLAGRGNEQFF.

This clone was detected once. J is TRBJ2-1 and V is TRBV7-8; 10 bases map to TRBD2. This CDR3 is 16 amino acids long. Unmatched junction bases numbered 7, after V lost 2 bases and J lost 6 bases. Germline V gives CDR1 SGHVS, CDR2 FQNEAQ. The CDR3 nucleotides read TGTGCCAGCAGCTTACCCGGGACTAGCGCTTCCAATGAGCAGTTCTTC. Protein: CASSLPGTSASNEQFF. Supplemented by reference TRBV7-8 and TRBJ2-1, the full variable domain reads GAGVSQSPRYKVAKRGQDVALRCDPISGHVSLFWYQQALGQGPEFLTYFQNEAQLDKSGLPSDRFFAERPEGSVSTLKIQRTQQEDSAVYLCASSLPGTSASNEQFFGPGTRLTVL.

This clone was seen a few times. The genes are TRBV7-9 and TRBJ2-4, with D perhaps TRBD2 (5 bases). This CDR3 has 15 amino acids. Germline V lookup: CDR1 SEHNR, CDR2 FQNEAQ (reference sequence). Trimming left V 5 bases short and J 5 bases short, with 16 bases between. The CDR3, as DNA: TGTGCCAGCAGCCTCGCCCCCGAGGGCCAAAACATTCAGTACTTC. It specifies CASSLAPEGQNIQYF.

The chain combines TRBV13 with TRBJ1-1, with a possible D match to TRBD1 (5 bases). The CDR3 length is 15 residues. With 1 base removed from V and 0 bases from J, the gap between germline ends came to 9 bases. The germline gives CDR1 PRHDT, CDR2 FYEKMQ (reference sequence). Written as DNA, the CDR3 is TGTGCCAGCAGCTTAGAGTGGGGCCTGAACACTGAAGCTTTCTTT. This translates into CASSLEWGLNTEAFF.

The chain is built from TRBV5-1 and TRBJ1-2; TRBD1 might be the D (6 bases). CDR1 is SGHRS, CDR2 YFSETQ, per germline. V was shortened by 0 bases and J by 8 bases, with 11 bases between the two germline ends. This CDR3 comprises 13 residues. CDR3 sequence: CASSLAGEGGYTF. In nucleotides, the CDR3 is TGCGCCAGCAGCTTGGCAGGGGAGGGAGGCTACACCTTC.

The rearrangement uses TRBV29-1 and TRBJ2-7; 10 bases map to TRBD1. Germline-derived CDR1 and CDR2 are SQVTM and ANQGSEA. V lost 7 bases and J lost 5; bases outside the gene matches: 5. This CDR3 region has 12 residues. The CDR3 bases are TGCAGCGCGACAGGGGGCAGAAACGAGCAGTACGTC. Translated, it gives CSATGGRNEQYV.

The V and J genes are TRBV7-9 and TRBJ2-1, with TRBD2 matching over 15 bases. Trimming removed 4 bases from V and 8 bases from J; junction bases left unmatched: 6. Germline V gene lookup returns CDR1 SEHNR and CDR2 FQNEAQ (reference sequence). CDR3 length: 16 residues. CDR3: CASSSGTSGRRDEQFF. The CDR3 DNA reads as TGTGCCAGCAGCTCTGGGACTAGCGGGAGGAGGGATGAGCAGTTCTTC.

The chain combines TRBV14 with TRBJ1-2; no clear D gene. V was shortened by 1 base and J by 4 bases, with 13 bases between the two germline ends. The CDR3 totals 15 residues. Germline CDR1 SGHDN, CDR2 FVKESK. The CDR3 DNA reads as TGTGCCAGCAGCCAAGTACGGGGTAGTTTCTATGGCTACACCTTC. This translates into CASSQVRGSFYGYTF.

This chain links TRBV28 with TRBJ2-7, with 9 bases matching TRBD2. J was trimmed by 2 bases and V by 5 bases; bases with no gene match: 7. CDR3 length: 15 amino acids. Germline V gene lookup returns CDR1 MDHEN and CDR2 SYDVKM. In nucleotides, the CDR3 is TGTGCCAGCAGTACAACTAGCGGGCTTCCCTACGAGCAGTACTTC. Its protein product is CASSTTSGLPYEQYF.